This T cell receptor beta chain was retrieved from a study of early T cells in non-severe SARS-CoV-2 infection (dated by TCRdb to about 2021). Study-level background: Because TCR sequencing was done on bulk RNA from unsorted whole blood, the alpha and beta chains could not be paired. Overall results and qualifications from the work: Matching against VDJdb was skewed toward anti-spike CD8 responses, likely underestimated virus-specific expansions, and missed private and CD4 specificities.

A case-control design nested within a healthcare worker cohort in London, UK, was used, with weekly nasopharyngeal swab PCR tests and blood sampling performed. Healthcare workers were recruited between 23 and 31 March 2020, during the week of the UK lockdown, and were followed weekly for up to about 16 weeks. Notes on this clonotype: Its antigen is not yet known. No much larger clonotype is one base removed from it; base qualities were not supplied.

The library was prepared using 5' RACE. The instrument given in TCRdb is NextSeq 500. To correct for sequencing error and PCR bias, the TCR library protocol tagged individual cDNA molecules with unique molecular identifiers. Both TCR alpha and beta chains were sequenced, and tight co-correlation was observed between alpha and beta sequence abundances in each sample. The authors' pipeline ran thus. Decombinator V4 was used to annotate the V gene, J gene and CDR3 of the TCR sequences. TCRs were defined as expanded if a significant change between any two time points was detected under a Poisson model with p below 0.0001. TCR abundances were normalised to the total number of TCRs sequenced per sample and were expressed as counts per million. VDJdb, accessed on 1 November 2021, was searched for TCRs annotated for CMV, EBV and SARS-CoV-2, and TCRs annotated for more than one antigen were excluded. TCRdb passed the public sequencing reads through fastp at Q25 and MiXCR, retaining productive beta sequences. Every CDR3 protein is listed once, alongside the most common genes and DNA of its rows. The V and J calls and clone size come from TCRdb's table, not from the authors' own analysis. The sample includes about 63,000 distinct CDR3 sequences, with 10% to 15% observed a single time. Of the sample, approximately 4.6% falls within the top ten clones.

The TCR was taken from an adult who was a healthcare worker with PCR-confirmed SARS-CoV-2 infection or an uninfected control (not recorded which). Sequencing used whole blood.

The sequenced DNA is TGCAGCGTTGAAAGGGGGGCGGCTGAAGCTTTCTTT. Its protein is CSVERGAAEAFF. The chain couples TRBV29-1 to TRBJ1-1; the best D guess is TRBD1, with 6 bases matching. The CDR3 spans 12 residues, from the cysteine through the phenylalanine. The CDR3 DNA has 36 bases and is translated from base 1. V and J lose 2 bases and 6 bases, and a span of 10 bases separates them. The germline V gene sets CDR1 to SQVTM and CDR2 to ANQGSEA.